These 27 T cell receptor beta chains came from one sample sequenced in a study of cytomegalovirus exposure and HLA in healthy donors (dated by TCRdb to between 2016 and 2019). The library relied on the immunoSEQ multiplex PCR assay. A mixture of 60 forward primers for TCR Vbeta segments and 13 reverse primers for TCR Jbeta segments was used in the multiplex PCR. TCRdb limited this immuneACCESS table to in-frame rearrangements with V and J called. A share of clones is missing; checked studies link under half to unresolved V genes, and the rest is unexplained. In all, the sample holds around 160,000 clones, and about 79% of those were seen once. The ten largest clones add up to more than 12% of the sample. The specimen was PBMCs. Every receptor here comes from a man over 45 in good health and CMV-seropositive.

The chain combines TRBV4-3 with TRBJ1-4; no clear D gene. The CDR3 covers 14 residues. Germline V lookup: CDR1 LGHNA, CDR2 YSLEER. The V and J ends lost 0 bases and 8 bases respectively, with 10 bases between them. The CDR3 DNA sequence: TGCGCCAGCAGCCAAGATCCCGGGAAAGAAAAACTGTTTTTT. Its translation: CASSQDPGKEKLFF.

About this clone itself: This specimen includes other DNA sequences encoding the same CDR3. The chain joins TRBV18 to TRBJ1-2; D perhaps matches TRBD1 (6 bases). This CDR3 is 13 amino acids long. Trimming cost V 1 base and J 8 bases, with 11 bases left between them. The germline V gene has CDR1 KGHSH and CDR2 LQKENI. CDR3 amino acids: CASSPRGGDGYTF. CDR3 bases: TGTGCCAGCTCACCACGGGGGGGCGACGGCTACACCTTC.

This chain connects TRBV6-4 to TRBJ1-5; 10 nucleotides match TRBD1. In germline, CDR1 is MRHNA, CDR2 SNTAGT. CDR3 length: 15 residues. Germline trimming cut 7 bases from V and 9 bases from J; bases unmatched to any gene: 12. CDR3 nucleotides: TGTGCCAGCAAACTACCGGGACAGGGGACATCGCCCCAGCATTTT. This codes for CASKLPGQGTSPQHF.

This chain joins TRBV27 and TRBJ1-4; D uncertain. V lost 3 bases to trimming and J lost 3 bases, with 11 bases between them. Germline assignment: CDR1 MNHEY and CDR2 SMNVEV (reference sequence). This CDR3 spans 15 amino acids. The CDR3 protein is CASSLTRHSNEKLFF. CDR3 bases: TGTGCCAGCAGTTTGACCAGGCACTCTAATGAAAAACTGTTTTTT.

The chain joins TRBV6-5 to TRBJ1-5; TRBD1 matches 9 bases. Trimming removed 6 bases from V and 6 bases from J; junction bases left unmatched: 6. This CDR3 contains 14 residues. Looked up from germline, CDR1 is MNHEY and CDR2 is SVGAGI. The CDR3 DNA sequence: TGTGCCAGCAGGAGGGACAGGGAAAGTCAGCCCCAGCATTTT. The encoded protein is CASRRDRESQPQHF.

The V gene is TRBV2, the J gene TRBJ1-2, with D unclear. Between the trimmed V and J ends, which lost 7 bases and 4 bases, there was a span of 13 bases. This CDR3 contains 13 residues. Germline values: CDR1 SNHLY, CDR2 FYNNEI. CDR3 in amino acids: CASKAMPGYGYTF. The CDR3 coding sequence is TGTGCCAGCAAAGCTATGCCCGGCTATGGCTACACCTTC.

J is TRBJ1-6 and V is TRBV9; a weak D match, TRBD1 (6 bases). CDR3 size: 14 residues. The V gene lost 4 bases and the J gene lost 6 bases, with 11 bases spanning the gap. In germline, CDR1 is SGDLS, CDR2 YYNGEE. The CDR3, as DNA: TGTGCCAGCAGCTTCACAGGGCCTAATTCACCCCTCCACTTT. It codes for CASSFTGPNSPLHF.

The table lists this clone with a count of one. The genes are TRBV29-1 and TRBJ2-5; a possible D gene is TRBD1 (6 bases). Trimming shortened V by 0 bases and J by 5 bases, and 16 bases separated the two germline ends. The germline V gene has CDR1 SQVTM and CDR2 ANQGSEA. The CDR3 is 15 amino acids. CDR3 nucleotide sequence: TGCAGCGTTGAAGATCTTCATGGGGGCTTCGAGACCCAGTACTTC. Encoded protein: CSVEDLHGGFETQYF. The entire variable domain, with the rest obtained from reference TRBV29-1 and TRBJ2-5, is as follows: SAVISQKPSRDICQRGTSLTIQCQVDSQVTMMFWYRQQPGQSLTLIATANQGSEATYESGFVIDKFPISRPNLTFSTLTVSNMSPEDSSIYLCSVEDLHGGFETQYFGPGTRLLVL.

This clone occurred once. This chain links TRBV7-8 with TRBJ2-1; D is undetermined. The CDR3 spans 12 residues. V was pared by 0 bases and J by 5 bases, with 2 bases between. Germline values: CDR1 SGHVS, CDR2 FQNEAQ. CDR3 nucleotides: TGTGCCAGCAGCTTAGCCGACAATGAGCAGTTCTTC. Protein sequence: CASSLADNEQFF.

In DNA, the CDR3 is TGTGCACGCGGGAGGACTGAAGCTTTCTTT. It encodes CARGRTEAFF. This chain links TRBV2 with TRBJ1-1; no definite D call. Germline V gene sequence: CDR1 SNHLY, CDR2 FYNNEI. The CDR3 is made up of 10 amino acids. Full variable domain (rest looked up from reference TRBV2 and TRBJ1-1): EPEVTQTPSHQVTQMGQEVILRCVPISNHLYFYWYRQILGQKVEFLVSFYNNEISEKSEIFDDQFSVERPDGSNFTLKIRSTKLEDSAMYFCARGRTEAFFGQGTRLTVV.

The J gene is TRBJ2-1, the V gene TRBV6-4; D is possibly TRBD2 (6 bases). The CDR3 is made up of 17 amino acids. Per the germline V gene, CDR1 is MRHNA and CDR2 is SNTAGT. V lost 5 bases and J lost 7, with 24 bases in between. As DNA, the CDR3 is TGTGCCAGCAGTCCTAGCGTGGGGGGACTCTTCGATAATGAGCAGTTCTTC. Translated, it gives CASSPSVGGLFDNEQFF.

The chain employs TRBV7-9 and TRBJ1-1; tentatively, D is TRBD1 (6 bases). The CDR3 contains 14 residues. Germline CDR1 SEHNR, CDR2 FQNEAQ (reference sequence). The V gene lost 7 bases and the J gene lost 5 bases, with 17 bases spanning the gap. The CDR3 DNA reads TGTGCCAGCACAACACTTATAGGGACAACTGAAGCTTTCTTT. Protein sequence: CASTTLIGTTEAFF. The full variable domain, in which reference TRBV7-9 and TRBJ1-1 provide the parts outside the CDR3, is DTGVSQNPRHKITKRGQNVTFRCDPISEHNRLYWYRQTLGQGPEFLTYFQNEAQLEKSRLLSDRFSAERPKGSFSTLEIQRTEQGDSAMYLCASTTLIGTTEAFFGQGTRLTVV.

This sequence joins TRBV28 and TRBJ2-7, with D possibly matching TRBD1 (6 bases). The CDR3 sequence is 15 residues long. Looked up from germline, CDR1 is MDHEN and CDR2 is SYDVKM. Trimming took off 5 bases at V and 6 bases at J, with 20 bases between the two ends. This CDR3 reads CASSRGSTGSGEQYV. The DNA of the CDR3 is TGTGCCAGCAGTAGGGGGTCGACAGGCTCTGGCGAGCAGTACGTC.

This clone was observed once. The chain uses TRBV27 and TRBJ2-1; a possible D gene is TRBD1 (6 bases). The CDR3 extends over 14 amino acids. V dropped 2 bases and J dropped 9 bases, with 14 bases sitting between them. Germline V lookup: CDR1 MNHEY, CDR2 SMNVEV (reference sequence). The CDR3 protein is CASSLPRGSGEQFF. DNA for the CDR3: TGTGCCAGCAGTTTACCTAGGGGGTCGGGTGAGCAGTTCTTC.

The CDR3: CASTAGASNTGELFF. For the CDR3, the DNA is TGCGCCAGCACCGCGGGGGCTTCGAACACCGGGGAGCTGTTTTTT. The V gene is TRBV5-1, the J gene TRBJ2-2, with TRBD2 as a possible D gene (7 bases). The CDR3 is made up of 15 amino acids. V was trimmed by 6 bases and J by 0 bases, leaving 12 bases between them. CDR1 SGHRS and CDR2 YFSETQ come from the germline V gene.

V gene TRBV5-6 combines with J gene TRBJ1-2; no definite D call. Deletions cut 0 bases from V and 2 bases from J, with 11 bases between. This CDR3 region has 15 residues. Looked up from germline, CDR1 is SGHDT and CDR2 is YYEEEE. CDR3 in DNA: TGTGCCAGCAGCTTGGATGGGAGTGTGAACTATGGCTACACCTTC. Residues: CASSLDGSVNYGYTF.

V usage is TRBV19 and J usage is TRBJ1-6, with a tentative D call TRBD1 (5 bases). The CDR3 spans 16 residues. Germline loops: CDR1 LNHDA, CDR2 SQIVND (reference sequence). V lost 3 bases and J lost 14, with 23 bases in between. This chain's CDR3 is CASSILSQGSWLALHF. CDR3 coding DNA: TGTGCCAGTAGTATTCTCTCGCAGGGAAGCTGGTTGGCCCTCCACTTT. The entire variable domain, with the rest obtained from reference TRBV19 and TRBJ1-6, is as follows: DGGITQSPKYLFRKEGQNVTLSCEQNLNHDAMYWYRQDPGQGLRLIYYSQIVNDFQKGDIAEGYSVSREKKESFPLTVTSAQKNPTAFYLCASSILSQGSWLALHFGNGTRLTVT.

The chain links TRBV28 to TRBJ2-7, with D possibly matching TRBD1 (5 bases). This CDR3 is built from 11 residues. Per the germline V gene, CDR1 is MDHEN and CDR2 is SYDVKM. Between the trimmed V and J ends, which lost 6 bases and 5 bases, there was a span of 8 bases. The CDR3 nucleotides read TGTGCCAGCAGATCAGGGCACGAGCAGTACTTC. It yields the protein CASRSGHEQYF. Filled out from reference TRBV28 and TRBJ2-7, the complete variable domain reads DVKVTQSSRYLVKRTGEKVFLECVQDMDHENMFWYRQDPGLGLRLIYFSYDVKMKEKGDIPEGYSVSREKKERFSLILESASTNQTSMYLCASRSGHEQYFGPGTRLTVT.

The chain links TRBV28 to TRBJ2-5; D gene unclear. Germline-derived CDR1 and CDR2 are MDHEN and SYDVKM. The length of the CDR3 is 13 residues. V shed 5 bases and J shed 5 bases, with 12 bases lying between them. This CDR3 reads CASSLAAQETQYF. The CDR3 coding sequence is TGTGCCAGCAGTCTGGCCGCCCAGGAGACCCAGTACTTC.

This sequence joins TRBV7-3 and TRBJ2-3, with 14 bases that match TRBD2. The CDR3 loop spans 15 amino acids. Germline CDR1 is SGHTA and CDR2 is FQGTGA. The V and J ends lost 6 bases and 4 bases, in that order; junction bases with no gene match: 3. The CDR3 is CASSQTSGGADTQYF. In nucleotides, the CDR3 is TGTGCCAGCAGTCAGACTAGCGGGGGGGCAGATACGCAGTATTTT.

V and J are TRBV6-1 and TRBJ2-1; TRBD1 matches at 8 bases. CDR3 size: 15 residues. The germline V gene encodes CDR1 MNHNS and CDR2 SASEGT. V was pared by 4 bases and J by 7 bases, with 9 bases of the junction left unmatched. CDR3 DNA: TGTGCCAGCAGTGTTAGGACAGGGTCGGGGAATGAGCAGTTCTTC. Amino acids: CASSVRTGSGNEQFF.

V gene TRBV13 combines with J gene TRBJ1-5; D gene unclear. Germline V gives CDR1 PRHDT, CDR2 FYEKMQ (reference sequence). CDR3 length: 14 amino acids. V shed 0 bases and J shed 2 bases, with 5 bases lying between them. CDR3 DNA sequence: TGTGCCAGCAGCTTAGGCCAGGGCAATCAGCCCCAGCATTTT. The encoded protein is CASSLGQGNQPQHF.

The count of this clone is one. V gene TRBV4-1 combines with J gene TRBJ1-5; D remains unclear. V was pared by 0 bases and J by 7 bases, with 7 bases between. This CDR3 has 13 amino acids. Germline assignment: CDR1 MGHRA and CDR2 YSYEKL. DNA for the CDR3: TGCGCCAGCAGCCAAGATCTTAGCCAGCCCCAGCATTTT. This encodes CASSQDLSQPQHF.

This clone was detected only once. The V call is TRBV6-5, the J call TRBJ2-5, with 9 bases matching TRBD2. The CDR3 runs 15 residues. The V gene end was trimmed by 6 bases and the J gene end by 4 bases; junction bases not matched to a gene: 9. Looked up from germline, CDR1 is MNHEY and CDR2 is SVGAGI. The DNA of the CDR3 is TGTGCCAGCAGACCGGGACTAGCCATCCGAGAGACCCAGTACTTC. It codes for CASRPGLAIRETQYF.

This clone has a handful of counts. V and J are TRBV27 and TRBJ2-3; TRBD2 is a possible D gene (7 bases). V was cut by 6 bases and J by 3 bases, with 13 bases left in between. The germline CDR1 and CDR2 sequences are MNHEY and SMNVEV (reference sequence). The CDR3 loop spans 14 amino acids. The CDR3 region is CASRVRGGTDTQYF. In nucleotides, the CDR3 is TGTGCCAGCAGGGTGAGGGGGGGGACAGATACGCAGTATTTT.

J is TRBJ1-2 and V is TRBV12-5, with TRBD1 identical over 8 bases. Germline CDR1 LGHNT, CDR2 FRNRAP. This CDR3 has 15 amino acids. Trimming removed 5 bases from V and 0 bases from J; junction bases left unmatched: 5. The CDR3 loop reads CASGSGQGANYGYTF. DNA for the CDR3: TGTGCTAGTGGTAGCGGACAGGGCGCTAACTATGGCTACACCTTC.

The chain is built from TRBV19 and TRBJ1-4; D remains ambiguous. This CDR3 region has 14 residues. The germline gives CDR1 LNHDA, CDR2 SQIVND (reference sequence). The V gene lost 6 bases and the J gene lost 2 bases, with 10 bases spanning the gap. The CDR3 DNA reads TGTGCCAGTAGCGGGAGGGCGACTAATGAAAAACTGTTTTTT. It is translated as CASSGRATNEKLFF.